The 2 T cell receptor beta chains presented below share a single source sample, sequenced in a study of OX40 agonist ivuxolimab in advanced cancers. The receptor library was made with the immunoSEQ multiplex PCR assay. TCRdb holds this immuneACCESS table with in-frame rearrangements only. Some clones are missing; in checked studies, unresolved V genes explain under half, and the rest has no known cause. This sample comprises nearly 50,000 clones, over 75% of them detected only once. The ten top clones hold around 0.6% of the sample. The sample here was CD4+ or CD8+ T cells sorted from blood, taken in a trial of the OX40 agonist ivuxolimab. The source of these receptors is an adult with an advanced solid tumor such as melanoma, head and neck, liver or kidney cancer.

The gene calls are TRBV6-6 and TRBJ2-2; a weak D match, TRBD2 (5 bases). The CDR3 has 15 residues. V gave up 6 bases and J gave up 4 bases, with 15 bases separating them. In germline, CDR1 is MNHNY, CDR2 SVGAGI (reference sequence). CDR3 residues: CASSWPGRITGELFF. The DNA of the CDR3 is TGTGCCAGCAGCTGGCCGGGAAGAATCACCGGGGAGCTGTTTTTT.

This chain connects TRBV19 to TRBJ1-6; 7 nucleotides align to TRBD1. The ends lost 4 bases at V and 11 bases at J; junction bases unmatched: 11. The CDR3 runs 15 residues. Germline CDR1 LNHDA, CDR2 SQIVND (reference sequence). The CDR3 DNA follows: TGTGCCAGTAGTACCTCCGACAGGGTTTCGCCACCCCTCCACTTT. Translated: CASSTSDRVSPPLHF.